This record covers a single T cell receptor (beta chain). Its antigen is currently unknown. Sorting with CD45RO/CCR7/CD25/CD127/CD95/CD27 yielded naive, central memory, regulatory and stem-like memory CD4+ cells. The CDR3 loop spans 14 amino acids. Germline V gene data show CDR1 as SEHNR and CDR2 as FQNEAQ (reference sequence). Trimming cost V 5 bases and J 8 bases; bases outside gene matches: 5. This entry comes from a study of beta chain features in type 1 diabetes. Study results and limitations: It was not settled here whether HLA type affects TCRB rearrangement. Patients with Type 1 diabetes showed moderately but significantly shorter TCRB CDR3s in all four CD4+ subsets. For cells with high TCR expression, cDNA sequencing could yield over-representation.

Since all of the isolated RNA was reverse transcribed, expressed TCRB transcripts were what got sequenced. A few million reads were obtained on average from naive, central memory and regulatory T cell samples. Libraries were prepared by immunoSEQ multiplex PCR; TCRdb keeps only in-frame clonotypes and omits some of them. The repertoire has under 200,000 clones, approximately 9% of them found once; the top ten carry around 0.5%. Material for sequencing was central memory CD4+ T cells from blood. The source of this sequence is a woman aged 18-29 years with type 1 diabetes. The chain couples TRBV7-9 to TRBJ1-4, with 10 bases that match TRBD1. The CDR3 here is CASSQGQGLEKLFF. The CDR3 DNA sequence: TGTGCCAGCAGCCAGGGACAGGGGTTGGAAAAACTGTTTTTT.